This T cell receptor beta chain was found in a study of blood T cell repertoires in COVID-19. Study information: Acute and convalescent COVID-19 samples came from the United States, Italy and Spain. PBMCs, B-cell-depleted T cells, or T cells were the source of the cDNA or gDNA that made up the material.

The CDR3 is 16 amino acids. Germline V gene lookup returns CDR1 SNHLY and CDR2 FYNNEI. V lost 0 bases and J lost 7; bases outside the gene matches: 5. Methods used by the authors: By means of reference gene primer amplification, nucleated cell counts were estimated. Only in-frame clones appear in the TCRdb table, and some are missing; sequencing was by immunoSEQ multiplex PCR. V and J calls and clone size come straight from that table; D and trimming were deduced from the DNA. The data hold about 82,000 clones, with around 80% observed a single time. The V call is TRBV2, the J call TRBJ1-6; 8 bases are shared with TRBD1. The clonotype originates from a woman in her sixties with acute or convalescent COVID-19. The specimen was peripheral blood. The CDR3 DNA reads TGTGCCAGCAGTGAAGCTCAGGGGGCGCCGAATTCACCCCTCCACTTT. Amino acids: CASSEAQGAPNSPLHF.